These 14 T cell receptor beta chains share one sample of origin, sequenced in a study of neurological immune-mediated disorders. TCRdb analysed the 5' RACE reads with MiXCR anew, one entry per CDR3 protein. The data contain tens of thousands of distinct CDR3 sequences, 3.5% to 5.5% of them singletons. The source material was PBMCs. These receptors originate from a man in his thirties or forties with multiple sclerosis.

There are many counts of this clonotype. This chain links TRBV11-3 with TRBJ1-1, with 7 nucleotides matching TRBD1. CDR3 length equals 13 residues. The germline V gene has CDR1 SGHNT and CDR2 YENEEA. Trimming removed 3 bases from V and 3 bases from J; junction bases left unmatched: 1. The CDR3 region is CASSFDRDTEAFF. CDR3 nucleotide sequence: TGTGCCAGCAGCTTCGACAGGGACACTGAAGCTTTCTTT.

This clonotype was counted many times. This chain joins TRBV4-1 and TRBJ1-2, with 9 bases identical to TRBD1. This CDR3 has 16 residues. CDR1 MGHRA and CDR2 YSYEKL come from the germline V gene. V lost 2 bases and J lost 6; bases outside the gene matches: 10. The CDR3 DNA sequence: TGCGCCAGCAGCCAACCTAGAGGACAGGGGCGAGATGGCTACACCTTC. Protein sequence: CASSQPRGQGRDGYTF.

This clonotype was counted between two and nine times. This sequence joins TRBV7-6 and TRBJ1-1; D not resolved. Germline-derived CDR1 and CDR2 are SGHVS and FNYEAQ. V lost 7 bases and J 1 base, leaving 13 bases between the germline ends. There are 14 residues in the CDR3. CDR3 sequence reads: CASTIKSRNTEAFF. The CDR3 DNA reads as TGTGCCAGCACCATAAAGTCACGGAACACTGAAGCTTTCTTT.

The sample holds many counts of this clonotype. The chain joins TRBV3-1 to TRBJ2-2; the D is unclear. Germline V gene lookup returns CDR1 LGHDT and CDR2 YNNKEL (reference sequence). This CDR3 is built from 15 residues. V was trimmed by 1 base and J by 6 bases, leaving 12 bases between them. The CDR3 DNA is TGTGCCAGCAGCCAAGGATTCGCCCCGGCCGGGGAGCTGTTTTTT. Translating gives CASSQGFAPAGELFF. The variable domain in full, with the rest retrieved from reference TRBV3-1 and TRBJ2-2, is DTAVSQTPKYLVTQMGNDKSIKCEQNLGHDTMYWYKQDSKKFLKIMFSYNNKELIINETVPNRFSPKSPDKAHLNLHINSLELGDSAVYFCASSQGFAPAGELFFGEGSRLTVL.

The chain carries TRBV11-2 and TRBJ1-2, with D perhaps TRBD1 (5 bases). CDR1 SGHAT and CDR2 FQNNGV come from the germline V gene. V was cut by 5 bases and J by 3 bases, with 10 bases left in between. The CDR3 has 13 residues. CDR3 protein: CASSRGVYYGYTF. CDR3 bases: TGTGCCAGCAGCCGAGGGGTCTACTATGGCTACACCTTC.

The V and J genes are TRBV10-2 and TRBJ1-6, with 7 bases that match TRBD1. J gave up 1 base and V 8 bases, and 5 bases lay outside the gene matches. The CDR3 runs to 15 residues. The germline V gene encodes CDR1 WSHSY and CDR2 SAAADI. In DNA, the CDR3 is TGCGCCAGCCAAGACAGGGTATCCTATAATTCACCCCTCCACTTT. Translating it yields CASQDRVSYNSPLHF.

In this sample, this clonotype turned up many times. The CDR3: CASSLARGPDTQYF. The CDR3 DNA is TGTGCCAGCAGCTTGGCCAGGGGACCCGATACGCAGTATTTT. This sequence joins TRBV7-9 and TRBJ2-3; tentative D call: TRBD1 (6 bases). The CDR3 has 14 residues. V was trimmed by 3 bases and J by 6 bases, leaving 13 bases between them. Germline values: CDR1 SEHNR, CDR2 FQNEAQ (reference sequence).

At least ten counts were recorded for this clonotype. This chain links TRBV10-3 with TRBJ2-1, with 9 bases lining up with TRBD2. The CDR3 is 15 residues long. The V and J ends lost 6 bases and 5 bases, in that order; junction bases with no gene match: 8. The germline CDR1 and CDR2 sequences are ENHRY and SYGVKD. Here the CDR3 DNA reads TGTGCCATCAGGGGCGGGGGGGCCCCTCACAATGAGCAGTTCTTC. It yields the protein CAIRGGGAPHNEQFF.

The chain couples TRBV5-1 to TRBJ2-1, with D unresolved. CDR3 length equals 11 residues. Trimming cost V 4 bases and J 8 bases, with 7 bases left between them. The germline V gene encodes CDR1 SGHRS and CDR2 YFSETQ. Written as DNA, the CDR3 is TGCGCCAGCAGCAACAGAGATGAGCAGTTCTTC. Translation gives CASSNRDEQFF.

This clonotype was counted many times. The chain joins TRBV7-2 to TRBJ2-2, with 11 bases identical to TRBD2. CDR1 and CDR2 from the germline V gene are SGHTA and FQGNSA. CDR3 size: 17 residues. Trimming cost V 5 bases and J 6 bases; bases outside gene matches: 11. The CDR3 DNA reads TGTGCCAGCAGCCAGACTAGCGGGGCCTACCGGGCCGGGGAGCTGTTTTTT. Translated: CASSQTSGAYRAGELFF.

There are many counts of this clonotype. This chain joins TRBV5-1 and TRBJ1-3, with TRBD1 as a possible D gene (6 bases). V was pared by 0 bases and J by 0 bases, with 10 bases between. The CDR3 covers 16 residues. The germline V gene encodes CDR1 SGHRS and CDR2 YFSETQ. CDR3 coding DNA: TGCGCCAGCAGCTTGGCAGGGGCACTCTCTGGAAACACCATATATTTT. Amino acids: CASSLAGALSGNTIYF.

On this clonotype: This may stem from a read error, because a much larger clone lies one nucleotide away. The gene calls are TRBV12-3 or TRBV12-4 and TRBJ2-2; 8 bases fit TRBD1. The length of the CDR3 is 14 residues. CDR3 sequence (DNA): TGTGCCAGCAGGGGGGACAGGAACACCGGGGAGCGGTTTTTT. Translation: CASRGDRNTGERFF.

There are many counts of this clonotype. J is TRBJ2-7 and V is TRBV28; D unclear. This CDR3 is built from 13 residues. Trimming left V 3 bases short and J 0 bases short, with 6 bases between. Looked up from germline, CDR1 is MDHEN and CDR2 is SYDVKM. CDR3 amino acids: CASSLVGSYEQYV. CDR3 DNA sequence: TGTGCCAGCAGTTTGGTGGGCTCCTACGAGCAGTACGTC.

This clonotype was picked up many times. The CDR3 nucleotides are TGTGCCAGCAGCGAACAGGGATTTGACACTGAAGCTTTCTTT. Translating it yields CASSEQGFDTEAFF. The chain couples TRBV9 to TRBJ1-1; perhaps TRBD1 as D (6 bases). Germline loops: CDR1 SGDLS, CDR2 YYNGEE. This CDR3 spans 14 amino acids. V was pared by 3 bases and J by 3 bases, with 12 bases between. The full variable domain, with the rest looked up from reference TRBV9 and TRBJ1-1, is DSGVTQTPKHLITATGQRVTLRCSPRSGDLSVYWYQQSLDQGLQFLIQYYNGEERAKGNILERFSAQQFPDLHSELNLSSLELGDSALYFCASSEQGFDTEAFFGQGTRLTVV.